This passage covers 24 T cell receptor beta chains from one sample sequenced in a study of T-cell memory formation after mild COVID-19. TCRdb independently ran MiXCR on the 5' RACE reads; one entry per CDR3 protein. This sample has just over 200,000 distinct CDR3 sequences; 9.5% to 10% occur once, and the top ten carry about 3.8%. The sequenced sample consisted of PBMCs or a T cell subset sorted from them (not recorded which). The receptors stem from a man aged 18-30 years who had mild COVID-19 (a few samples of this study predate the infection). Cell type and time point are not known.

This clonotype occurred a few times. The gene calls are TRBV6-5 and TRBJ1-2, with TRBD1 as a possible D gene (5 bases). Germline CDR1 is MNHEY and CDR2 is SVGAGI. Trimming removed 1 base at V and 6 bases at J, with 12 bases between. The CDR3 has 14 residues. CDR3 sequence reads: CASSYLGGEDGYTF. CDR3 bases: TGTGCCAGCAGTTACTTGGGAGGGGAAGATGGCTACACCTTC.

The sample holds many counts of this clonotype. CDR3 protein: CASSPLRGDSYEQYF. DNA of the CDR3: TGTGCCAGCTCACCCCTCAGGGGGGACTCCTACGAGCAGTACTTC. V and J are TRBV18 and TRBJ2-7; D may be TRBD1 (7 bases). The germline gives CDR1 KGHSH, CDR2 LQKENI. The V end lost 3 bases, the J end lost 0 bases, and 12 bases lay between the germline ends. This CDR3 spans 15 amino acids.

This rearrangement joins TRBV3-1 to TRBJ2-3, with 7 positions matching TRBD2. Trimming took 1 base from V and 0 from J; bases not matched to a gene: 10. In germline, CDR1 is LGHDT, CDR2 YNNKEL (reference sequence). There are 18 residues in the CDR3. CDR3 sequence reads: CASSQAPSAGPSTDTQYF. The CDR3 region has the DNA TGTGCCAGCAGCCAAGCCCCTTCAGCGGGACCGAGCACAGATACGCAGTATTTT.

The chain is built from TRBV5-4 and TRBJ1-1; D unresolved. This CDR3 is 14 amino acids long. CDR1 and CDR2 from the germline V gene are SGHNT and YYREEE (reference sequence). V lost 2 bases and J lost 4, with 12 bases in between. In nucleotides, the CDR3 is TGTGCCAGCAGCTTCGGACGGATCACCACTGAAGCTTTCTTT. It is translated as CASSFGRITTEAFF.

This clonotype was seen ten or more times. The chain recombines TRBV12-3 or TRBV12-4 with TRBJ2-5; the D gene is possibly TRBD1 (5 bases). The CDR3 is made up of 15 amino acids. Trimming stripped 2 bases from V and 0 bases from J, with 10 bases between. The CDR3, as DNA: TGTGCCAGCAGTTTAAGGTCAGGGTACCAAGAGACCCAGTACTTC. It is translated as CASSLRSGYQETQYF.

This clonotype came up many times. V is TRBV5-1 and J is TRBJ2-1, with 12 bases identical to TRBD1. CDR1 is SGHRS, CDR2 YFSETQ, per germline. The CDR3 has 15 residues. V lost 6 bases, J lost 5 bases, and 6 bases stayed unmatched. The CDR3 DNA is TGCGCCAGCACCCTCGGGACAGGGGGCAACAATGAGCAGTTCTTC. This translates into CASTLGTGGNNEQFF.

The V call is TRBV3-1, the J call TRBJ1-1; TRBD1 matches at 8 bases. The CDR3 has 15 residues. Germline values: CDR1 LGHDT, CDR2 YNNKEL (reference sequence). The V segment lost 3 bases and the J segment 4 bases; nucleotides outside the gene matches: 7. The DNA of the CDR3 is TGTGCCAGCAGCCAGGCAGGGGGCCGGGGCACTGAAGCTTTCTTT. It encodes CASSQAGGRGTEAFF.

This clonotype was picked up a small number of times. This chain uses TRBV5-1 with TRBJ2-2, with TRBD1 matching 11 bases. The CDR3 extends over 16 amino acids. Germline V gives CDR1 SGHRS, CDR2 YFSETQ. The ends lost 4 bases at V and 4 bases at J; junction bases unmatched: 6. The CDR3 DNA reads TGCGCCAGCAGCAGGACAGGGGGCCCGATCACCGGGGAGCTGTTTTTT. It specifies CASSRTGGPITGELFF.

V is TRBV4-3 and J is TRBJ2-7; 8 bases map to TRBD1. The CDR3 is 15 residues long. Trimming cost V 1 base and J 3 bases; bases outside gene matches: 5. Germline V gives CDR1 LGHNA, CDR2 YSLEER. CDR3 amino acids: CASSQAIGQGYEQYF. The CDR3 DNA reads as TGCGCCAGCAGCCAAGCGATTGGACAGGGCTACGAGCAGTACTTC.

A word on this clonotype: At one boundary the junction diverges from the germline segment, which might be a read error. The rearrangement uses TRBV5-1 and TRBJ1-2; D remains ambiguous. The CDR3 length is 13 residues. CDR1 and CDR2 (germline): SGHRS, YFSETQ. The CDR3 sequence: CASRLGSNYGYTF. The CDR3 DNA sequence: TGCGCCAGCAGGTTGGGCAGTAACTATGGCTACACCTTC.

This clonotype was detected only a few times. This rearrangement joins TRBV29-1 to TRBJ1-4; D is possibly TRBD1 (5 bases). The CDR3 totals 13 residues. Trimming left V 7 bases short and J 4 bases short, with 13 bases between. The germline gives CDR1 SQVTM, CDR2 ANQGSEA. The CDR3 bases are TGCAGCGCTGACGACAGAGATAATGAAAAACTGTTTTTT. Protein product: CSADDRDNEKLFF.

The chain recombines TRBV5-5 with TRBJ1-6, with D perhaps TRBD1 (5 bases). This CDR3 is built from 13 residues. Germline V gene data show CDR1 as SGHKS and CDR2 as YYEKEE (reference sequence). The ends were cut back, 6 bases at V and 6 bases at J, with 10 bases in the middle. The CDR3 region has the DNA TGTGCCAGCACTGGGACGATTAATTCACCCCTCCACTTT. Protein product: CASTGTINSPLHF.

V usage is TRBV10-3 and J usage is TRBJ2-3, with no clear D. Trimming shortened V by 2 bases and J by 8 bases, and 17 bases separated the two germline ends. Germline V lookup: CDR1 ENHRY, CDR2 SYGVKD. The CDR3 covers 15 residues. The CDR3 DNA follows: TGTGCCATCAGTGAGGACCCTAGGGCCGGCGGTACGCAGTATTTT. The encoded protein is CAISEDPRAGGTQYF.

This clonotype has ten or more counts. This sequence joins TRBV7-2 and TRBJ2-5; D is unclear. The length of the CDR3 is 13 residues. Germline lookup yields CDR1 SGHTA and CDR2 FQGNSA. The V and J ends lost 0 bases and 1 base respectively, with 3 bases between them. The CDR3 here is CASSLAPQETQYF. As DNA, the CDR3 is TGTGCCAGCAGCTTAGCGCCCCAAGAGACCCAGTACTTC.

This clonotype was picked up many times. The rearrangement links TRBV7-2 to TRBJ2-3, with a possible D match to TRBD2 (5 bases). The CDR3 spans 11 residues. V lost 5 bases, J lost 7 bases, and 7 bases lay in between. Germline CDR1 and CDR2: SGHTA and FQGNSA. DNA for the CDR3: TGTGCCAGCAGCCGGAGGTATACGCAGTATTTT. Translated, it gives CASSRRYTQYF. The complete variable domain, with remaining parts taken from reference TRBV7-2 and TRBJ2-3, reads GAGVSQSPSNKVTEKGKDVELRCDPISGHTALYWYRQSLGQGLEFLIYFQGNSAPDKSGLPSDRFSAERTGGSVSTLTIQRTQQEDSAVYLCASSRRYTQYFGPGTRLTVL.

This clonotype was counted only a few times. V usage is TRBV11-2 and J usage is TRBJ2-3; weak D call: TRBD1 (7 bases). The CDR3 totals 16 residues. Deletions cut 0 bases from V and 7 bases from J, with 17 bases between. The germline CDR1 and CDR2 sequences are SGHAT and FQNNGV. The CDR3 DNA follows: TGTGCCAGCAGCTTAGATAAAGGGGGCGCGGGGTATACGCAGTATTTT. Protein: CASSLDKGGAGYTQYF. The full variable domain, with the rest looked up from reference TRBV11-2 and TRBJ2-3, is EAGVAQSPRYKIIEKRQSVAFWCNPISGHATLYWYQQILGQGPKLLIQFQNNGVVDDSQLPKDRFSAERLKGVDSTLKIQPAKLEDSAVYLCASSLDKGGAGYTQYFGPGTRLTVL.

CDR3 in amino acids: CASTYREHTEAFF. The DNA for the CDR3 is TGTGCCAGCACCTACAGGGAACACACTGAAGCTTTCTTT. This chain joins TRBV11-2 and TRBJ1-1; D perhaps matches TRBD1 (6 bases). Between the trimmed V and J ends, which lost 7 bases and 3 bases, there was a span of 12 bases. The germline V gene encodes CDR1 SGHAT and CDR2 FQNNGV. CDR3 length: 13 residues.

The rearrangement uses TRBV12-3 or TRBV12-4 and TRBJ2-2, with 10 positions matching TRBD2. Trimming cost V 7 bases and J 2 bases; bases outside gene matches: 7. CDR3 length equals 16 residues. CDR3 in amino acids: CASTPPSGGNTGELFF. The CDR3 coding sequence is TGTGCCAGCACCCCCCCTAGCGGGGGCAACACCGGGGAGCTGTTTTTT.

This clonotype was found many times. The chain combines TRBV10-3 with TRBJ1-1; no definite D call. The CDR3 has 14 residues. Germline CDR1 reads ENHRY; CDR2 reads SYGVKD. Trimming pared 0 bases from V and 4 bases from J, leaving 9 bases between. For the CDR3, the DNA is TGTGCCATCAGTGAGTCACGGAGGTTCACTGAAGCTTTCTTT. It codes for CAISESRRFTEAFF.

The chain is built from TRBV12-3 or TRBV12-4 and TRBJ2-1; D may be TRBD1 (6 bases). V was pared by 2 bases and J by 9 bases, with 17 bases between. CDR3 length: 15 amino acids. The CDR3 loop reads CASSLSARGGPEQFF. In nucleotides, the CDR3 is TGTGCCAGCAGTTTATCCGCTAGAGGGGGTCCTGAGCAGTTCTTC.

This clonotype was observed a few times. The V and J genes are TRBV7-2 and TRBJ2-1, with 8 bases matching TRBD2. V trimming: 5 bases; J trimming: 8 bases; junction bases outside the gene matches: 11. CDR1 and CDR2 (germline): SGHTA, FQGNSA. This CDR3 is built from 15 residues. The chain's CDR3 is CASSRDGGGPYEQFF. The CDR3 DNA follows: TGTGCCAGCAGCCGAGACGGCGGGGGGCCCTATGAGCAGTTCTTC.

This clonotype was seen a few times. The chain couples TRBV7-9 to TRBJ2-1; D tentatively fits TRBD1 or TRBD2 (6 bases each). The germline V gene has CDR1 SEHNR and CDR2 FQNEAQ (reference sequence). V lost 3 bases and J 0 bases, leaving 12 bases between the germline ends. The CDR3 contains 16 residues. CDR3 sequence reads: CASSFAGGRSYNEQFF. For the CDR3, the DNA is TGTGCCAGCAGCTTCGCCGGGGGCCGCTCCTACAATGAGCAGTTCTTC.

The chain combines TRBV4-2 with TRBJ2-3; D is unclear. The CDR3 contains 15 residues. V dropped 0 bases and J dropped 2 bases, with 9 bases sitting between them. Germline CDR1 LGHNA, CDR2 YNFKEQ. This CDR3 reads CASSQDIQDTDTQYF. The CDR3 region has the DNA TGTGCCAGCAGCCAAGATATCCAGGACACAGATACGCAGTATTTT.

This clonotype was seen only a few times. This sequence joins TRBV15 and TRBJ1-2, with D hard to call. CDR3 length equals 14 residues. Germline loops: CDR1 LNHNV, CDR2 YYDKDF (reference sequence). V was trimmed by 5 bases and J by 8 bases, leaving 18 bases between them. CDR3 nucleotide sequence: TGTGCCACCAGCCTCGGAGCGGCCGCGTTCGGCTACACCTTC. Encoded protein: CATSLGAAAFGYTF.